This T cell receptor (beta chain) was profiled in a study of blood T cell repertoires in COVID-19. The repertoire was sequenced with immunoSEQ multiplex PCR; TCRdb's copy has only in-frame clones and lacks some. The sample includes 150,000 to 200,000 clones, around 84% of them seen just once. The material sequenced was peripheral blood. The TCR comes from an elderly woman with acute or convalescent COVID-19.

This CDR3 reads CASRGTSFYNEQFF. DNA for the CDR3: TGTGCCAGTAGAGGGACTTCATTCTACAATGAGCAGTTCTTC. This sequence joins TRBV19 and TRBJ2-1; possible D gene TRBD2, 6 bases. Germline V CDR1 and CDR2: LNHDA, SQIVND (reference sequence). V shed 6 bases and J shed 3 bases, with 12 bases lying between them. The CDR3 is 14 amino acids.